The clone carrying this T cell receptor (beta chain) was found many times. Alpha and beta chains were covered, as first-strand cDNA relied on TRAV- and TRBV-specific primers. Both a constant-region primer and a V-primer adapter served to amplify TCRs across roughly 20 PCR cycles. TCRdb re-derived calls from the reads in MiXCR, one entry per CDR3 protein. The sample holds tens of thousands of distinct CDR3 sequences, 20% to 25% seen once. Time point here: after trial treatment. Treatment meaning: LDRT plus nivolumab, ipilimumab, low-dose cyclophosphamide and aspirin (RACIN trial). The data are from a study of low-dose radiotherapy and immunotherapy resistance in tumors. The CDR3 has 15 residues. Trimming removed 0 bases from V and 9 bases from J, with 15 bases in between. The V gene's germline CDR1 is SGDLS and CDR2 YYNGEE.

The sequenced sample was PBMCs, obtained after low-dose radiotherapy plus immunotherapy. The chain employs TRBV9 and TRBJ2-2; D possibly corresponds to TRBD1 (5 bases). This receptor was identified in a female donor with ovarian cancer. The CDR3 DNA is TGTGCCAGCAGCGTAGCACCTGGGGCGGTGAGGGAGCTGTTTTTT. This encodes CASSVAPGAVRELFF.